Listed below are T cell receptor beta chains from one sample, sequenced in a study of regulatory T cells in long-lasting Graves disease. A single record per CDR3 protein comes from TCRdb applying MiXCR to the multiplex PCR reads. This sample has under 400,000 distinct CDR3 sequences, with approximately 16% found just once. The same data also contributed to another study, on T cells in Graves' hyperthyroidism and ophthalmopathy.

The input for sequencing was peripheral blood mononuclear cells (PBMCs), taken at new diagnosis, from a patient treated with antithyroid drugs. All receptors come from a man aged 40-50 years with Graves disease. Both conserved end residues are part of each CDR3. D genes are given only for firm matches. The size field is filled for only some rows; it gives once, few, many or a size class.

D gene: NA
J gene: TRBJ2-1
V gene: TRBV5-1
clone size: many
CDR3 protein: CASSLGGPYNEQFF
CDR3 DNA: TGCGCCAGCAGCTTGGGGGGACCGTACAATGAGCAGTTCTTC

D gene: TRBD1
J gene: TRBJ2-2
V gene: TRBV5-5
clone size: NA
CDR3 protein: CASSPGQFTGELFF
CDR3 DNA: TGTGCCAGCAGCCCGGGACAGTTCACCGGGGAGCTGTTTTTT

D gene: TRBD2
J gene: TRBJ2-3
V gene: TRBV3-1
clone size: few
CDR3 protein: CASSHGAGGGSTDTQYF
CDR3 DNA: TGTGCCAGCAGCCACGGAGCGGGGGGGGGGAGCACAGATACGCAGTATTTT

D gene: TRBD1
J gene: TRBJ2-7
V gene: TRBV2
clone size: many
CDR3 protein: CASTGDRGNYEQYF
CDR3 DNA: TGTGCCAGCACGGGGGACAGGGGGAACTACGAGCAGTACTTC

D gene: TRBD2
J gene: TRBJ2-2
V gene: TRBV7-2
clone size: many
CDR3 protein: CASSLQAGGPSGELFF
CDR3 DNA: TGTGCCAGCAGCTTACAAGCGGGGGGGCCGTCCGGGGAGCTGTTTTTT

D gene: TRBD2
J gene: TRBJ2-1
V gene: TRBV10-3
clone size: many
CDR3 protein: CAIRGTSGYNEQFF
CDR3 DNA: TGTGCCATCAGGGGGACTAGCGGCTACAATGAGCAGTTCTTC

D gene: NA
J gene: TRBJ1-3
V gene: TRBV7-2
clone size: NA
CDR3 protein: CASSPGTIRGDTIYF
CDR3 DNA: TGTGCCAGCAGCCCAGGGACAATAAGGGGAGACACCATATATTTT

D gene: NA
J gene: TRBJ2-4
V gene: TRBV6-2/TRBV6-3
clone size: NA
CDR3 protein: CASSYYHPSVPLKAKNIQYF
CDR3 DNA: TGTGCCAGCAGTTACTATCACCCTTCGGTCCCTCTTAAAGCCAAAAACATTCAGTACTTC

D gene: NA
J gene: TRBJ2-7
V gene: TRBV2
clone size: many
CDR3 protein: CASRKGLSYEQYF
CDR3 DNA: TGTGCCAGCAGGAAAGGATTATCCTACGAGCAGTACTTC

D gene: TRBD2
J gene: TRBJ2-3
V gene: TRBV7-3
clone size: many
CDR3 protein: CASSPIAGTDTQYF
CDR3 DNA: TGTGCCAGCAGTCCTATAGCGGGGACAGATACGCAGTATTTT

D gene: NA
J gene: TRBJ2-6
V gene: TRBV12-3/TRBV12-4
clone size: NA
CDR3 protein: CASSSYRSGANVLTF
CDR3 DNA: TGTGCCAGCAGCAGCTATCGCTCTGGGGCCAACGTCCTGACTTTC

D gene: NA
J gene: TRBJ2-2
V gene: TRBV7-2
clone size: NA
CDR3 protein: CASSRGTHGELFF
CDR3 DNA: TGTGCCAGCAGCCGGGGCACGCACGGGGAGCTGTTTTTT

D gene: NA
J gene: TRBJ2-3
V gene: TRBV12-3/TRBV12-4
clone size: many
CDR3 protein: CASTKGLVTRTDTQYF
CDR3 DNA: TGTGCCAGCACCAAGGGGCTAGTAACGCGCACAGATACGCAGTATTTT

D gene: NA
J gene: TRBJ1-6
V gene: TRBV6-1
clone size: NA
CDR3 protein: CASTQNSPLHF
CDR3 DNA: TGTGCCAGCACACAGAATTCACCCCTCCACTTT

D gene: NA
J gene: TRBJ1-2
V gene: TRBV27
clone size: many
CDR3 protein: CASSLLGSSNYGYTF
CDR3 DNA: TGTGCCAGCAGTTTATTGGGCAGTTCGAACTATGGCTACACCTTC

D gene: TRBD2
J gene: TRBJ2-5
V gene: TRBV3-1
clone size: many
CDR3 protein: CASSHASGGQETQYF
CDR3 DNA: TGTGCCAGCAGCCACGCTAGCGGGGGGCAAGAGACCCAGTACTTC

D gene: TRBD1
J gene: TRBJ1-5
V gene: TRBV20-1
clone size: many
CDR3 protein: CSAGTGVSNQPQHF
CDR3 DNA: TGCAGTGCTGGGACAGGGGTTTCCAATCAGCCCCAGCATTTT

D gene: TRBD1
J gene: TRBJ2-7
V gene: TRBV12-3/TRBV12-4
clone size: many
CDR3 protein: CASSRDRGMYEQYF
CDR3 DNA: TGTGCCAGCAGTCGGGACAGGGGTATGTACGAGCAGTACTTC

D gene: TRBD1
J gene: TRBJ2-5
V gene: TRBV5-1
clone size: few
CDR3 protein: CASSQDRLETQYF
CDR3 DNA: TGCGCCAGCAGCCAGGACAGGTTGGAGACCCAGTACTTC

D gene: NA
J gene: TRBJ1-4
V gene: TRBV20-1
clone size: many
CDR3 protein: CSAVDSSTNEKLFF
CDR3 DNA: TGCAGTGCTGTGGACAGTTCAACTAATGAAAAACTGTTTTTT

D gene: NA
J gene: TRBJ2-7
V gene: TRBV19
clone size: NA
CDR3 protein: CASSIEGPATGSYEQYF
CDR3 DNA: TGTGCCAGTAGTATAGAGGGTCCGGCGACTGGCTCCTACGAGCAGTACTTC

D gene: NA
J gene: TRBJ2-1
V gene: TRBV12-3/TRBV12-4
clone size: NA
CDR3 protein: CASSYPSSYNERFF
CDR3 DNA: TGTGCCAGCAGTTACCCTAGCTCCTACAATGAGCGGTTCTTC

D gene: TRBD1
J gene: TRBJ1-5
V gene: TRBV4-1
clone size: NA
CDR3 protein: CASSPRTGKPQHF
CDR3 DNA: TGCGCCAGCAGCCCCCGGACAGGGAAGCCCCAGCATTTT

D gene: NA
J gene: TRBJ2-7
V gene: TRBV4-2
clone size: many
CDR3 protein: CASSPGTGIPYEQYF
CDR3 DNA: TGTGCCAGCAGCCCGGGGACTGGCATCCCCTACGAGCAGTACTTC

D gene: TRBD1
J gene: TRBJ1-1
V gene: TRBV3-1
clone size: NA
CDR3 protein: CASSRSGGSAEAFF
CDR3 DNA: TGTGCCAGCAGCCGATCAGGGGGCTCGGCTGAAGCTTTCTTT

D gene: NA
J gene: TRBJ2-5
V gene: TRBV9
clone size: NA
CDR3 protein: CASSPSRGIETQYF
CDR3 DNA: TGTGCCAGCAGCCCCAGCCGGGGGATCGAGACCCAGTACTTC

D gene: NA
J gene: TRBJ2-2
V gene: TRBV2
clone size: NA
CDR3 protein: CASSVGGLGELFF
CDR3 DNA: TGTGCCAGCAGTGTGGGGGGCCTGGGGGAGCTGTTTTTT

D gene: NA
J gene: TRBJ2-1
V gene: TRBV3-1
clone size: many
CDR3 protein: CASSQAAGSYNEQFF
CDR3 DNA: TGTGCCAGCAGCCAAGCGGCGGGCTCCTACAATGAGCAGTTCTTC

D gene: NA
J gene: TRBJ2-5
V gene: TRBV3-1
clone size: many
CDR3 protein: CASSQAERVETQYF
CDR3 DNA: TGTGCCAGCAGCCAGGCCGAGCGGGTAGAGACCCAGTACTTC

D gene: NA
J gene: TRBJ2-7
V gene: TRBV27
clone size: NA
CDR3 protein: CASRNRVGYEQYF
CDR3 DNA: TGTGCCAGCAGGAACAGGGTGGGCTACGAGCAGTACTTC

D gene: NA
J gene: TRBJ2-3
V gene: TRBV5-1
clone size: few
CDR3 protein: CASSRRGTGTDTQYF
CDR3 DNA: TGCGCCAGCAGCAGAAGGGGTACCGGCACAGATACGCAGTATTTT

D gene: NA
J gene: TRBJ2-3
V gene: TRBV5-4
clone size: many
CDR3 protein: CASSFPLGVGTDTQYF
CDR3 DNA: TGTGCCAGCAGCTTCCCGTTAGGAGTGGGCACAGATACGCAGTATTTT

D gene: NA
J gene: TRBJ1-3
V gene: TRBV5-6
clone size: few
CDR3 protein: CASSWGTVGNTIYF
CDR3 DNA: TGTGCCAGCAGCTGGGGGACCGTGGGTAACACCATATATTTT

D gene: TRBD2
J gene: TRBJ2-1
V gene: TRBV7-9
clone size: NA
CDR3 protein: CASSLGGSGLAYNEQFF
CDR3 DNA: TGTGCCAGCAGCTTAGGCGGGTCAGGACTAGCCTACAATGAGCAGTTCTTC

D gene: TRBD1
J gene: TRBJ1-1
V gene: TRBV9
clone size: NA
CDR3 protein: CASSPKDRGRTEAFF
CDR3 DNA: TGTGCCAGCAGCCCAAAGGACAGGGGGCGGACTGAAGCTTTCTTT

D gene: NA
J gene: TRBJ1-5
V gene: TRBV30
clone size: many
CDR3 protein: CAWSVAGIQPQHF
CDR3 DNA: TGTGCCTGGAGTGTAGCAGGGATCCAGCCCCAGCATTTT

D gene: NA
J gene: TRBJ2-3
V gene: TRBV9
clone size: NA
CDR3 protein: CASSVGRVDTQYF
CDR3 DNA: TGTGCCAGCAGCGTAGGCAGGGTGGATACGCAGTATTTT